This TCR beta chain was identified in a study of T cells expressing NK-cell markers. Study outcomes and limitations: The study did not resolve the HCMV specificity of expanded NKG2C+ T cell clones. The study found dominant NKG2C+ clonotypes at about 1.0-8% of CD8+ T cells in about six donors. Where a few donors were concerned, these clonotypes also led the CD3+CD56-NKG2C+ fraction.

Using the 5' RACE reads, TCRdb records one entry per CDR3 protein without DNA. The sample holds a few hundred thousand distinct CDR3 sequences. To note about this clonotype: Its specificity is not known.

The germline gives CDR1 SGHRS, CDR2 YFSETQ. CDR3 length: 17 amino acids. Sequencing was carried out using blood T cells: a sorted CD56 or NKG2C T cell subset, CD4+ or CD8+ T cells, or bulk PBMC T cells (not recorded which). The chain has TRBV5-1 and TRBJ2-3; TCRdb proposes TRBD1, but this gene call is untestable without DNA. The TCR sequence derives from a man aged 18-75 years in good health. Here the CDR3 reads CASSHRDRADSTDTQYF.